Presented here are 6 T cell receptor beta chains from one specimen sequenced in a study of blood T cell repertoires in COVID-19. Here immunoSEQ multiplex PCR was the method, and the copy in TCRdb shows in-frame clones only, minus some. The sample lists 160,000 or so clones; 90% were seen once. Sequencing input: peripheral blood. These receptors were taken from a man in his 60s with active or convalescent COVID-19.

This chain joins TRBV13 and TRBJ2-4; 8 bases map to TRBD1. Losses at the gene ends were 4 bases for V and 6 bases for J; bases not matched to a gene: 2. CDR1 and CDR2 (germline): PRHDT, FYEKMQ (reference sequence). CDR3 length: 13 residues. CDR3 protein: CASSSGTGNIQYF. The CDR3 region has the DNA TGTGCCAGCAGCTCAGGGACAGGAAACATTCAGTACTTC.

CDR3 DNA sequence: TGTGCCAGCAGTGAAGGGCCCCCGGGACTAGCGGGAGGAGGACCCCGAGAGACCCAGTACTTC. This encodes CASSEGPPGLAGGGPRETQYF. The chain joins TRBV6-1 to TRBJ2-5; 15 nucleotides agree with TRBD2. This CDR3 spans 21 amino acids. With V trimmed by 1 base and J by 4 bases, 16 bases remained unmatched. Germline V gene sequence: CDR1 MNHNS, CDR2 SASEGT.

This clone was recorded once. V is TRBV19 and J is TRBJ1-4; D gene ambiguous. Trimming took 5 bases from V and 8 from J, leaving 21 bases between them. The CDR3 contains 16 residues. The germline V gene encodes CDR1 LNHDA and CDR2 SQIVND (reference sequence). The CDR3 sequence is CASSSDPGRQLEKLFF. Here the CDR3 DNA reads TGTGCCAGTAGTTCCGACCCCGGGAGGCAACTGGAAAAACTGTTTTTT. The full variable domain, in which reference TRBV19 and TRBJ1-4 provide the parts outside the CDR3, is DGGITQSPKYLFRKEGQNVTLSCEQNLNHDAMYWYRQDPGQGLRLIYYSQIVNDFQKGDIAEGYSVSREKKESFPLTVTSAQKNPTAFYLCASSSDPGRQLEKLFFGSGTQLSVL.

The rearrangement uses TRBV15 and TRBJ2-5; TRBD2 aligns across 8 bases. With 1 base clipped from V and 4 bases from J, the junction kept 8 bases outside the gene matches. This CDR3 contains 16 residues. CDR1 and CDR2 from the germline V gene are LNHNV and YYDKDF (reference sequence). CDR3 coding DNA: TGTGCCACCAGCAGAGTAAGCGGGAGTGCGGTAGAGACCCAGTACTTC. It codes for CATSRVSGSAVETQYF.

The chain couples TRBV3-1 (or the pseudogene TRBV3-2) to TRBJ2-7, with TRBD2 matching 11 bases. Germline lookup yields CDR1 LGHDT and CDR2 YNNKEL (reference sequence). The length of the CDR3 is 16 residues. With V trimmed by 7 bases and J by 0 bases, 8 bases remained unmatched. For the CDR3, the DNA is TGTGCCAGCACCTCGGGACTAGCGGCTAGCTCCTACGAGCAGTACTTC. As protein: CASTSGLAASSYEQYF.

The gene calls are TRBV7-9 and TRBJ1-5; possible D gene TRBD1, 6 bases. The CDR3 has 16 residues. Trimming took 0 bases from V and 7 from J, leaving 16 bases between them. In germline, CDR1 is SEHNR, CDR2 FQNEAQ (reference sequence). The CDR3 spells CASSLAGGGAGQPQHF. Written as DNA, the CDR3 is TGTGCCAGCAGCTTAGCGGGGGGGGGCGCCGGACAGCCCCAGCATTTT.